This T cell receptor beta chain derives from a study of cytomegalovirus exposure and HLA in healthy donors. Whole-study findings and limits: Later findings reportedly placed an Asian-associated ancestry cluster below the approximately 620-donor mean for N-insertions. It was reportedly the case that the classifier diagnosed cytomegalovirus status with high specificity and sensitivity.

For this clone: Its antigen is unknown.

Primers for the PCR totalled 60 Vbeta and 13 Jbeta. Clones were sequenced by immunoSEQ multiplex PCR, and TCRdb holds only the in-frame ones, with some missing. Of roughly 140,000 clones listed, about 85% were seen once; the top ten hold 2% to 2.5%. Germline-derived CDR1 and CDR2 are SNHLY and FYNNEI. V lost 3 bases to trimming and J lost 6 bases, with 11 bases between them. The CDR3 covers 13 residues. This sequence originates from a woman younger than 30 in good health and CMV-seronegative. This chain links TRBV2 with TRBJ1-2; the D is unclear. What was sequenced was PBMCs. CDR3: CASSERAADGYTF. The CDR3 DNA reads TGTGCCAGCAGTGAGAGGGCCGCGGATGGCTACACCTTC.